This T cell receptor (beta chain) stems from a study of shared clonotypes between healthy human individuals. Study observations and caveats: A generally larger estimated richness was seen in naive subsets than in memory subsets.

The CDR3 sequence is 14 residues long. Germline V gives CDR1 MNHEY, CDR2 SMNVEV (reference sequence). V was clipped by 3 bases and J by 2 bases, with 10 bases between them. On this clone: What it binds is not known.

The table came from immunoSEQ multiplex PCR; TCRdb's copy has only in-frame clones and leaves some out. The sample lists 850,000 to 1,100,000 clones; around three quarters were seen once. The chain joins TRBV27 to TRBJ1-2, with D maybe TRBD1 (5 bases). This TCR was recovered from a man between 18 and 35 years old in good health. Some clones in this sample may be carry-over from other donors' samples. Sequencing was done on a sample of memory CD4+ T cells from PBMCs. Specified subset: CD45RA-negative fraction. The CDR3 reads CASSFSHRNYGYTF. The DNA of the CDR3 is TGTGCCAGCAGTTTTTCCCACAGGAACTATGGCTACACCTTC.